The subject of this entry is one T cell receptor beta chain. Germline V gives CDR1 KGHDR, CDR2 SFDVKD. V lost 6 bases to trimming and J lost 2 bases; unmatched junction nucleotides: 6. The CDR3 runs to 15 residues. TCRdb re-called the RT-PCR reads with MiXCR, one entry per CDR3 protein. The sample lists about 540,000 distinct CDR3 sequences; approximately 24% were seen once. This entry is derived from a study of response to subunit inactivated influenza vaccine. The sample was also linked to a second study, of T cells expressing NK-cell markers. As that study records: As the method of synthesis, 5'RACE template switching with UMIs yielded TCR beta cDNA. It was from sorted CD3+CD56+NKG2C+, CD3+CD56+NKG2C- and CD3+CD56-NKG2C+ T cells that TCR beta repertoires came. HCMV seropositivity marked most of the eight sequenced donors; one was seronegative.

Source: CD4+ T cells sorted from PBMCs, taken approximately 13 days after vaccination. This rearrangement joins TRBV24-1 to TRBJ2-3; 8 bases align to TRBD2. This receptor was identified in a middle-aged man who received an inactivated influenza vaccine. Written as DNA, the CDR3 is TGTGCCACCAGTTACCGGACTAGCTACACAGATACGCAGTATTTT. This encodes CATSYRTSYTDTQYF.